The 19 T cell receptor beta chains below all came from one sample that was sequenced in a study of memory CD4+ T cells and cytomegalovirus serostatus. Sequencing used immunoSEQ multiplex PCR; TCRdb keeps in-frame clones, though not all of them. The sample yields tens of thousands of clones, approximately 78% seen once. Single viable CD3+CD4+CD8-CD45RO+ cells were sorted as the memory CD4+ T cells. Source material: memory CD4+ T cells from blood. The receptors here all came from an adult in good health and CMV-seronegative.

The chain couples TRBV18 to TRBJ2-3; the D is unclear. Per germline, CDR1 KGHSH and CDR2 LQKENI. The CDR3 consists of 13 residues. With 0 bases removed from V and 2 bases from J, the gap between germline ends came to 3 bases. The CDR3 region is CASSPPNTDTQYF. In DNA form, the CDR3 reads TGTGCCAGCTCACCACCGAACACAGATACGCAGTATTTT.

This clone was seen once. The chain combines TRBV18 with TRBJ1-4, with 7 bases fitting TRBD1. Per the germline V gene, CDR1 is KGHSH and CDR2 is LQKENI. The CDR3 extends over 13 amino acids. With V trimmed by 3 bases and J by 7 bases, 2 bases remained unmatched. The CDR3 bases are TGTGCCAGCTCACCCGGGGACAGTGAAAAACTGTTTTTT. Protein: CASSPGDSEKLFF.

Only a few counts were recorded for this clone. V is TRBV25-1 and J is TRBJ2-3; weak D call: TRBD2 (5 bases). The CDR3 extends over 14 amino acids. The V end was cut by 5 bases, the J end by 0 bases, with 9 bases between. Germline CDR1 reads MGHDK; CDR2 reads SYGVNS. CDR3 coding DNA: TGTGCCAGCAGTAGTCGGACTAGCACAGATACGCAGTATTTT. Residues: CASSSRTSTDTQYF.

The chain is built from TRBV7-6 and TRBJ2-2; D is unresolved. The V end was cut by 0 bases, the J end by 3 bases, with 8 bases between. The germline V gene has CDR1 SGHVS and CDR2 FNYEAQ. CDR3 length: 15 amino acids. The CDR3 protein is CASSLAASYTGELFF. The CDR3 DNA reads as TGTGCCAGCAGCTTAGCTGCCAGCTACACCGGGGAGCTGTTTTTT.

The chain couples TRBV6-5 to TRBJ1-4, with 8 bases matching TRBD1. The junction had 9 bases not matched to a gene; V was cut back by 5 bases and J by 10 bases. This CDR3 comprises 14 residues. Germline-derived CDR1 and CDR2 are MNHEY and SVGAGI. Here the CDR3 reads CASSKTGELGKLFF. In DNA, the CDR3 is TGTGCCAGCAGTAAGACAGGGGAGTTGGGAAAACTGTTTTTT.

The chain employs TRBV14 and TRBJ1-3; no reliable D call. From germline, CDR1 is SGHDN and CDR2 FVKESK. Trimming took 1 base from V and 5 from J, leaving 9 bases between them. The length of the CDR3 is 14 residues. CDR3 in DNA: TGTGCCAGCAGCCAAGTCTCACGGAGAAACACCATATATTTT. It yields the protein CASSQVSRRNTIYF.

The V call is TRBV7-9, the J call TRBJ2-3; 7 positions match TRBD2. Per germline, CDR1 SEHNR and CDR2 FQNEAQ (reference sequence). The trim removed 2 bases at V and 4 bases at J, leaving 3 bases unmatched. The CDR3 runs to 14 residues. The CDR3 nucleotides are TGTGCCAGCAGCTTATCGGGAGGCCCAGATACGCAGTATTTT. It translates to CASSLSGGPDTQYF.

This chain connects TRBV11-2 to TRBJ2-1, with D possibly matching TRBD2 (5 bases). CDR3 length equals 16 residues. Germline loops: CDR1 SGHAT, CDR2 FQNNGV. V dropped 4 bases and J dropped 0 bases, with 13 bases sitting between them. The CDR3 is CASSSRLDFSYNEQFF. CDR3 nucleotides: TGTGCCAGCAGCTCCCGCTTGGACTTCTCCTACAATGAGCAGTTCTTC. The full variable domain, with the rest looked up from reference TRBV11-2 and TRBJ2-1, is EAGVAQSPRYKIIEKRQSVAFWCNPISGHATLYWYQQILGQGPKLLIQFQNNGVVDDSQLPKDRFSAERLKGVDSTLKIQPAKLEDSAVYLCASSSRLDFSYNEQFFGPGTRLTVL.

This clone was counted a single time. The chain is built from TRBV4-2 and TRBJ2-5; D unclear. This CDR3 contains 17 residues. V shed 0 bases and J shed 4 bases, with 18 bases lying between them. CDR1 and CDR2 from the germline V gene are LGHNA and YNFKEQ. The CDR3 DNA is TGTGCCAGCAGCCAAGACGGCGGACGAGAAGGCGGAGAGACCCAGTACTTC. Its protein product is CASSQDGGREGGETQYF.

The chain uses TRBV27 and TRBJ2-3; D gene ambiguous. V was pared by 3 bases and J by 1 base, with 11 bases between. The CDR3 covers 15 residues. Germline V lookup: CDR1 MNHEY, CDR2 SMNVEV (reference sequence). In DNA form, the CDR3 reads TGTGCCAGCAGTTTGGGGATTGGGCGCACAGATACGCAGTATTTT. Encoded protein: CASSLGIGRTDTQYF.

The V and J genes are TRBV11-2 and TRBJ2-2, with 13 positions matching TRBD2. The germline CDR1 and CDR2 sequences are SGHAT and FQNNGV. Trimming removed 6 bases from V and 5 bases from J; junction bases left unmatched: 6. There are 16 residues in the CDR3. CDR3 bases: TGTGCCAGCAGTCCACTAGCGGGAGGGGTTACCGGGGAGCTGTTTTTT. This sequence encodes CASSPLAGGVTGELFF.

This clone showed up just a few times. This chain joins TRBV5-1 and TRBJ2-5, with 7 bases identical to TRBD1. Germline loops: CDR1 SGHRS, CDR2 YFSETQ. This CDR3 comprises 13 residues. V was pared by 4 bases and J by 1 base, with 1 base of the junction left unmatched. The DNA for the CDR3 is TGCGCCAGCAGCCGGGACAGCCAAGAGACCCAGTACTTC. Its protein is CASSRDSQETQYF.

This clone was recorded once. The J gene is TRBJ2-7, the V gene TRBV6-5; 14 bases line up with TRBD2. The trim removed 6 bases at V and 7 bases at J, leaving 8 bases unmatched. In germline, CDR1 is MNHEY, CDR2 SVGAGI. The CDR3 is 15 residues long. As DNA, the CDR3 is TGTGCCAGCAGCCCGGGACTAGCGGGAGCCGGGGAGCAGTACTTC. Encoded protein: CASSPGLAGAGEQYF.

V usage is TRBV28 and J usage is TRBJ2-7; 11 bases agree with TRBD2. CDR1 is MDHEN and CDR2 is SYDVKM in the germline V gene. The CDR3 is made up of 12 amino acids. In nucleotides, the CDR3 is TGTGCACATAGCGGGAGGGCCTACGAGCAGTACTTC. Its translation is CAHSGRAYEQYF.

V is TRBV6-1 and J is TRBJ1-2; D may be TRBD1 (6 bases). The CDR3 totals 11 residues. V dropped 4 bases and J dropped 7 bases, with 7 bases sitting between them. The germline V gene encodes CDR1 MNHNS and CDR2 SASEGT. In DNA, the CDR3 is TGTGCCAGCAGTGGACAGGCTGGCTACACCTTC. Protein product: CASSGQAGYTF.

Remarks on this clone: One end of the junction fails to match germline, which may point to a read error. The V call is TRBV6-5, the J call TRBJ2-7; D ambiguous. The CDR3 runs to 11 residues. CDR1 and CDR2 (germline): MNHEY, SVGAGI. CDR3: CASSNSYEQYF. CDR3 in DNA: TGTGCCAGCAGTAACTCCTACGAGCAGTACTTC.

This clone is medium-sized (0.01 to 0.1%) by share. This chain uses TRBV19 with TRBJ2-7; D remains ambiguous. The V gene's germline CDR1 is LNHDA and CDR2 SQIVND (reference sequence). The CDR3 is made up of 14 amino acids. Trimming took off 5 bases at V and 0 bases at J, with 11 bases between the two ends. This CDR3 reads CASSPWASSYEQYF. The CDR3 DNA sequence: TGTGCCAGTAGTCCCTGGGCGAGCTCCTACGAGCAGTACTTC.

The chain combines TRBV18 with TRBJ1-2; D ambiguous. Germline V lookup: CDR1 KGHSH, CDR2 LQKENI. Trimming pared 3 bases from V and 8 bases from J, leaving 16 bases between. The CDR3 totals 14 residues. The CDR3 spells CASSPYELEGGYTF. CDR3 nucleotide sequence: TGTGCCAGCTCACCCTACGAGTTGGAGGGCGGCTACACCTTC.

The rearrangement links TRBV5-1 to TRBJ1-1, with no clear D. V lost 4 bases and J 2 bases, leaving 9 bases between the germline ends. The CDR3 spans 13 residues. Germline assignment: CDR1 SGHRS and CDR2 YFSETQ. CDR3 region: CASSVDANTEAFF. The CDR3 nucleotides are TGCGCCAGCAGCGTCGACGCCAACACTGAAGCTTTCTTT.